The rows below give T cell receptor beta chains drawn from one sample of a study of blood T cells in healthy people across ages. TCRdb re-called the 5' RACE reads with MiXCR, one entry per CDR3 protein. This sample yields about 780,000 distinct CDR3 sequences, of which about 47% are seen a single time; 15% to 20% belongs to the top ten. Input material: blood. The receptors were sampled from a man aged 80 or over in good health. The CDR3 runs from the conserved cysteine through the conserved F or W. Each record gives: clone size, V gene, J gene, D gene, CDR3 DNA, CDR3 protein. The D gene is left open where the match is weak. Where a row states a size, it is once, few, many or the class of an expanded clone; other rows omit it.

abundance: few
v_gene: TRBV7-9
j_gene: TRBJ2-4
d_gene: .
CDR3nt: TGTGCCAGCAGCTTAGGGCCCCAATCGGACATTCAGTACTTC
CDR3aa: CASSLGPQSDIQYF

abundance: few
v_gene: TRBV29-1
j_gene: TRBJ2-4
d_gene: TRBD2
CDR3nt: TGCAGCGTGGTGACTAGCTCCGAAAACATTCAGTACTTC
CDR3aa: CSVVTSSENIQYF

abundance: .
v_gene: TRBV20-1
j_gene: TRBJ2-7
d_gene: .
CDR3nt: TGCAGTGCCATGGTCGGTTGGCGCTCAATGAGGGGCGAGCAGTACTTC
CDR3aa: CSAMVGWRSMRGEQYF

abundance: .
v_gene: TRBV20-1
j_gene: TRBJ2-1
d_gene: .
CDR3nt: TGCAGTGCTAGAGAGAGGGGGGGAACCGCCCACAATGAGCAGTTCTTC
CDR3aa: CSARERGGTAHNEQFF

abundance: .
v_gene: TRBV20-1
j_gene: TRBJ2-7
d_gene: TRBD2
CDR3nt: TGCAGTGGGGGACTAGCGGCTTACGAGCAGTACTTC
CDR3aa: CSGGLAAYEQYF

abundance: .
v_gene: TRBV28
j_gene: TRBJ2-7
d_gene: .
CDR3nt: TGTGCCAGCAGTCCTTCGGGAGCCCCAACCTACAATGAGCAGTACTTC
CDR3aa: CASSPSGAPTYNEQYF

abundance: .
v_gene: TRBV24-1
j_gene: TRBJ2-2
d_gene: .
CDR3nt: TGTGCCACCAGTGATTCGGGACACGTATTCGCGAACACCGGGGAGCTGTTTTTT
CDR3aa: CATSDSGHVFANTGELFF

abundance: .
v_gene: TRBV6-1
j_gene: TRBJ2-7
d_gene: .
CDR3nt: TGTGCCAGCAGGGAGATGAGCAATACCTACGAGCAGTACTTC
CDR3aa: CASREMSNTYEQYF

abundance: .
v_gene: TRBV7-3
j_gene: TRBJ2-5
d_gene: TRBD2
CDR3nt: TGTGCCAGCAGCCGGGGGGGGCCGGAAGAGACCCAGTACTTC
CDR3aa: CASSRGGPEETQYF

abundance: few
v_gene: TRBV5-1
j_gene: TRBJ1-1
d_gene: TRBD1
CDR3nt: TGCGCCAGCAGCTTTAAGGGGGCAGACACTGAAGCTTTCTTT
CDR3aa: CASSFKGADTEAFF

abundance: .
v_gene: TRBV12-3/TRBV12-4
j_gene: TRBJ1-5
d_gene: .
CDR3nt: TGTGCCACCGCGTCCTGGGTCAGCAATCAGCCCCAGCATTTT
CDR3aa: CATASWVSNQPQHF

abundance: .
v_gene: TRBV4-2
j_gene: TRBJ2-5
d_gene: .
CDR3nt: TGTGCCAGCAGCCCCAGGGAACTAGCTATGGAGACCCAGTACTTC
CDR3aa: CASSPRELAMETQYF

abundance: .
v_gene: TRBV7-2
j_gene: TRBJ1-3
d_gene: TRBD1
CDR3nt: TGTGCCAGCAGCTTAGGAGATACAGGGGGCCGAAACACCATATATTTT
CDR3aa: CASSLGDTGGRNTIYF

abundance: few
v_gene: TRBV20-1
j_gene: TRBJ2-1
d_gene: TRBD2
CDR3nt: TGCAGTCCGGGACTAGCGGGAGGGCCCCACAATGAGCAGTTCTTC
CDR3aa: CSPGLAGGPHNEQFF